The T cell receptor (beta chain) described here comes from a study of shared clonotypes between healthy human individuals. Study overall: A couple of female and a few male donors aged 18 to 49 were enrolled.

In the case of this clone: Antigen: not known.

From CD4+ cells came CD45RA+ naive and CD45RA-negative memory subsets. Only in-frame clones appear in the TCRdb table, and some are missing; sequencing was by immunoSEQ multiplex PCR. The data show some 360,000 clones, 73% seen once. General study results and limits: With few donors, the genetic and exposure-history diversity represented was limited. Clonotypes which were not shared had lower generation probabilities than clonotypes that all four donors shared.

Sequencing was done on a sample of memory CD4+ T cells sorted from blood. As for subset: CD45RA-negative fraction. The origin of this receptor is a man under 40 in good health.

CDR3 in amino acids: CASRLALFTRQETQYF. The CDR3 DNA follows: TGTGCAAGTCGCTTAGCGCTATTCACTAGGCAAGAGACCCAGTACTTC. J is TRBJ2-5 and V is TRBV12-2; the table's D gene call, TRBD2, was not cross checked with the DNA. TRBV12-2 is assigned pseudogene status. The CDR3 length is 16 residues.